These 16 T cell receptor beta chains were all obtained from the same sample, sequenced in a study of OX40 agonist ivuxolimab in advanced cancers. The assay was immunoSEQ multiplex PCR, and TCRdb's table has in-frame clones only and misses some. The data contain 45,000 to 50,000 clones, approximately 86% of them seen just once; the ten biggest clones take up 52%. The sample in question was CD4+ or CD8+ T cells sorted from blood, obtained in a trial of the OX40 agonist ivuxolimab. Receptors were obtained from an adult with an advanced solid tumor such as melanoma, head and neck, liver or kidney cancer.

The chain is built from TRBV4-1 and TRBJ2-5, with D tentatively TRBD1 or TRBD2 (5 bases each). The length of the CDR3 is 16 residues. V lost 4 bases to trimming and J lost 2 bases, with 17 bases between them. The germline CDR1 and CDR2 sequences are MGHRA and YSYEKL. CDR3 protein: CASSLGPGGRQETQYF. DNA of the CDR3: TGCGCCAGCAGCCTGGGGCCTGGTGGGAGACAAGAGACCCAGTACTTC.

The J gene is TRBJ2-5, the V gene TRBV7-9; TRBD2 might be the D (5 bases). From germline, CDR1 is SEHNR and CDR2 FQNEAQ (reference sequence). The CDR3 is made up of 16 amino acids. With 5 bases removed from V and 1 base from J, the gap between germline ends came to 17 bases. Written as DNA, the CDR3 is TGTGCCAGCAGCATTCTTGTTGGCGGGCTCCAAGAGACCCAGTACTTC. Translation gives CASSILVGGLQETQYF.

The chain joins TRBV11-2 to TRBJ2-3; D unresolved. CDR3 length: 14 residues. Germline CDR1 reads SGHAT; CDR2 reads FQNNGV. V was clipped by 5 bases and J by 0 bases, with 9 bases between them. DNA for the CDR3: TGTGCCAGCAGCCGTTCCGGGAGCACAGATACGCAGTATTTT. This gives the protein CASSRSGSTDTQYF. The full variable domain, completed using reference TRBV11-2 and TRBJ2-3, is EAGVAQSPRYKIIEKRQSVAFWCNPISGHATLYWYQQILGQGPKLLIQFQNNGVVDDSQLPKDRFSAERLKGVDSTLKIQPAKLEDSAVYLCASSRSGSTDTQYFGPGTRLTVL.

The V call is TRBV6-4, the J call TRBJ2-1; TRBD2 agrees at 9 bases. With 4 bases clipped from V and 4 bases from J, the junction kept 2 bases outside the gene matches. This CDR3 has 14 residues. Germline assignment: CDR1 MRHNA and CDR2 SNTAGT. CDR3 DNA sequence: TGTGCCAGCAGTGTGCGGGGGGGGTACAATGAGCAGTTCTTC. Protein sequence: CASSVRGGYNEQFF.

The chain couples TRBV15 to TRBJ2-6, with a possible D match to TRBD1 (6 bases). Trimming left V 3 bases short and J 0 bases short, with 18 bases between. The germline CDR1 and CDR2 sequences are LNHNV and YYDKDF (reference sequence). The length of the CDR3 is 19 residues. The CDR3: CATSSRPDSSYSGANVLTF. For the CDR3, the DNA is TGTGCCACCAGCAGTCGACCGGACAGTTCCTACTCTGGGGCCAACGTCCTGACTTTC.

The chain is built from TRBV10-3 and TRBJ2-3; D is perhaps TRBD1 or TRBD2 (5 bases each). The V gene lost 9 bases and the J gene lost 4 bases, with 14 bases spanning the gap. Per the germline V gene, CDR1 is ENHRY and CDR2 is SYGVKD. This CDR3 contains 13 residues. CDR3 in amino acids: CAISEGSPDTQYF. The CDR3 bases are TGTGCCATTAGCGAGGGGAGCCCAGATACGCAGTATTTT.

The chain couples TRBV10-3 to TRBJ1-1; D remains unclear. Between the trimmed V and J ends, which lost 11 bases and 1 base, there was a span of 8 bases. Per the germline V gene, CDR1 is ENHRY and CDR2 is SYGVKD. The CDR3 is 11 residues long. CDR3 bases: TGTGCCTCTACTTCGAACACTGAAGCTTTCTTT. Translated: CASTSNTEAFF.

V usage is TRBV6-1 and J usage is TRBJ1-2, with TRBD1 matching over 8 bases. Germline V gene sequence: CDR1 MNHNS, CDR2 SASEGT. This CDR3 has 13 amino acids. Germline trimming cut 5 bases from V and 8 bases from J; bases unmatched to any gene: 7. CDR3 in DNA: TGTGCCAGCAGTATCGGGACAGGCCGAGGCTACACCTTC. Translation: CASSIGTGRGYTF.

This sequence joins TRBV2 and TRBJ1-1, with D maybe TRBD1 (5 bases). CDR1 and CDR2 from the germline V gene are SNHLY and FYNNEI. The V end lost 2 bases, the J end lost 5 bases, and 12 bases lay between the germline ends. This CDR3 comprises 14 residues. In DNA form, the CDR3 reads TGTGCCAGCAGTGAATGGGGGGGTGGTACTGAAGCTTTCTTT. This encodes CASSEWGGGTEAFF.

This chain connects TRBV19 to TRBJ1-1, with TRBD1 identical over 8 bases. The CDR3 contains 17 residues. V shed 9 bases and J 5 bases; nucleotides not matched to a gene: 20. Per the germline V gene, CDR1 is LNHDA and CDR2 is SQIVND (reference sequence). This chain's CDR3 is CASSRTGSNWLGTEAFF. CDR3 nucleotide sequence: TGTGCCAGCTCCCGGACAGGGAGCAATTGGTTGGGGACTGAAGCTTTCTTT. The full variable domain, its missing parts supplied by reference TRBV19 and TRBJ1-1, is DGGITQSPKYLFRKEGQNVTLSCEQNLNHDAMYWYRQDPGQGLRLIYYSQIVNDFQKGDIAEGYSVSREKKESFPLTVTSAQKNPTAFYLCASSRTGSNWLGTEAFFGQGTRLTVV.

J is TRBJ1-5 and V is TRBV13; D is unresolved. V was cut by 4 bases and J by 7 bases, with 14 bases left in between. CDR3 size: 14 residues. The germline V gene has CDR1 PRHDT and CDR2 FYEKMQ (reference sequence). In DNA, the CDR3 is TGTGCCAGCAGCTCCCCCGTTCCGGAGCAGCCCCAGCATTTT. Translation gives CASSSPVPEQPQHF.

The chain employs TRBV6-5 and TRBJ2-3; no clear D gene. Germline V lookup: CDR1 MNHEY, CDR2 SVGAGI. This CDR3 is built from 11 residues. V shed 8 bases and J shed 8 bases, with 11 bases lying between them. Here the CDR3 reads CASGWAGTQYF. The DNA for the CDR3 is TGTGCCAGCGGATGGGCCGGTACGCAGTATTTT.

The chain recombines TRBV11-2 with TRBJ2-1, with 10 bases that match TRBD2. The CDR3 spans 17 residues. V gave up 5 bases and J gave up 1 base; unmatched junction bases: 8. From germline, CDR1 is SGHAT and CDR2 FQNNGV. The CDR3: CASSLTVAGGSYNEQFF. CDR3 coding DNA: TGTGCCAGCAGCCTAACTGTAGCGGGAGGTTCCTACAATGAGCAGTTCTTC.

The rearrangement links TRBV4-1 to TRBJ1-1, with D possibly being TRBD1 (6 bases). Trimming took 2 bases from V and 3 from J, leaving 25 bases between them. The V gene's germline CDR1 is MGHRA and CDR2 YSYEKL. The CDR3 is made up of 19 amino acids. CDR3 protein: CASSQTDQQPGDRDTEAFF. The CDR3 DNA sequence: TGCGCCAGCAGCCAAACAGACCAACAACCAGGGGACCGAGACACTGAAGCTTTCTTT.

The rearrangement joins TRBV19 to TRBJ1-1; D gene unclear. The V gene's germline CDR1 is LNHDA and CDR2 SQIVND (reference sequence). V was shortened by 3 bases and J by 2 bases, with 10 bases between the two germline ends. This CDR3 comprises 14 residues. DNA for the CDR3: TGTGCCAGTAGTATCCCACATATAAACACTGAAGCTTTCTTT. This encodes CASSIPHINTEAFF.

This clone was recorded a few times. The chain uses TRBV7-9 and TRBJ2-7; D is uncertain. CDR3 length equals 11 residues. Germline V gene sequence: CDR1 SEHNR, CDR2 FQNEAQ (reference sequence). Trimming removed 10 bases at V and 2 bases at J, with 9 bases between. CDR3 nucleotides: TGTGCCATAGGCCGGACCTACGAGCAGTACTTC. Residues: CAIGRTYEQYF.